This T cell receptor (beta chain) is from a study of early T cells in non-severe SARS-CoV-2 infection. Study details: Unsorted whole blood bulk RNA was sequenced, with unpaired chains. Whole-study findings and limits: Missing private and CD4 specificities, VDJdb matching favored anti-spike CD8 responses.

Germline V gives CDR1 SGDLS, CDR2 YYNGEE. V was cut by 3 bases and J by 0 bases, with 8 bases left in between. The CDR3 is made up of 14 amino acids. A word on this clonotype: Its specificity is not known.

Separate cDNA molecules each had unique molecular identifiers attached to them. MiXCR was run by TCRdb on the 5' RACE reads, yielding one entry per CDR3 protein. Found here are roughly 41,000 distinct CDR3 sequences, less than 6.5% of them singletons; the top ten hold 5% to 5.5%. The sequence was collected from an adult who was a healthcare worker with PCR-confirmed SARS-CoV-2 infection or an uninfected control (not recorded which). The sample in question was whole blood, obtained at baseline. The chain combines TRBV9 with TRBJ2-3; D not resolved. The chain's CDR3 is CASSATPSTDTQYF. The CDR3 DNA reads as TGTGCCAGCAGCGCAACCCCTAGCACAGATACGCAGTATTTT.